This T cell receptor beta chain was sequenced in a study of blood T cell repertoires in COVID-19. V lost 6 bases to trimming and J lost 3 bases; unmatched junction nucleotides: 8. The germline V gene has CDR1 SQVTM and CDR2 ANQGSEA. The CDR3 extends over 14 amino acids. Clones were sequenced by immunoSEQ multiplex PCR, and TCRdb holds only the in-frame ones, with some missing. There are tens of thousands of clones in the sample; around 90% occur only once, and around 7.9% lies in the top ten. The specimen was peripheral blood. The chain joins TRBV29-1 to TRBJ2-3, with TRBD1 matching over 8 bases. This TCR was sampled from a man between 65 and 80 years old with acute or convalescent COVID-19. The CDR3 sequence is CSVARQGQTDTQYF. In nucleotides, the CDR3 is TGCAGCGTCGCCCGACAGGGGCAGACAGATACGCAGTATTTT.